These T cell receptor beta chains were read from a single sample in a study of CD8+ T cells in alopecia areata. Profiling relied on immunoSEQ multiplex PCR, and the TCRdb table lists in-frame clones only, not all of them. The table lists around 190,000 clones, around 50% of them singletons. Sequences were obtained from CD8+ T cells sorted from blood. These receptors came from a human donor in good health. CDR3s include the opening cysteine and the closing phenylalanine or tryptophan. The order of the fields is D gene, J gene, clone size, V gene, CDR3 DNA, CDR3 protein. A D gene is named only where the DNA matches it firmly. The listing skips clone size in some rows; elsewhere it reads once, few, many or a size class.

- | TRBJ2-7 | - | TRBV30 | TGTGCCTGGGATTATGGACAGTTCTACGAGCAGTACTTC | CAWDYGQFYEQYF
TRBD2 | TRBJ2-1 | - | TRBV4-2 | TGTGCCAGCAGCCTCCTAGCGGGGGGGAATGAGCAGTTCTTC | CASSLLAGGNEQFF
- | TRBJ1-5 | - | TRBV10-2 | TGCGCCAGCAGTGAGGGGGTATCGAGCAATCAGCCCCAGCATTTT | CASSEGVSSNQPQHF
- | TRBJ2-4 | - | TRBV5-4 | TGTGCCAGCAGCTTCGGACTTGGGGACAAAAACATTCAGTACTTC | CASSFGLGDKNIQYF
TRBD1 | TRBJ2-3 | - | TRBV7-9 | TGTGCCAGCAGCCCAGGACAGGGTGGAGATACGCAGTATTTT | CASSPGQGGDTQYF
- | TRBJ1-6 | once | TRBV2 | TGTGCCAGCAGGGAGGGGTTTGCACCCCTCCACTTT | CASREGFAPLHF
TRBD1 | TRBJ2-1 | - | TRBV29-1 | TGCAGCGTCGCCGACAGGGGGTCCTACAATGAGCAGTTCTTC | CSVADRGSYNEQFF
- | TRBJ2-7 | - | TRBV4-1 | TGCGCCAGCAGCCAGTCCTCGGGAGCCTACGAGCAGTACTTC | CASSQSSGAYEQYF
- | TRBJ2-7 | - | TRBV29-1 | TGCAGCTCACTGCACCCAGGTCCCAGCTCCTACGAGCAGTACTTC | CSSLHPGPSSYEQYF
- | TRBJ2-2 | few | TRBV20-1 | TGCAGTGCTCCTCACGGGGAGCTGTTTTTT | CSAPHGELFF
- | TRBJ2-1 | - | TRBV5-6 | TGTGCCAGCAGCTTAGATAGAGGCAGGTACAATGAGCAGTTCTTC | CASSLDRGRYNEQFF
- | TRBJ2-3 | - | TRBV27 | TGTGCCAGCGGCTACTCGGAAGATACGCAGTATTTT | CASGYSEDTQYF
TRBD1 | TRBJ1-4 | - | TRBV25-1 | TGTGCCAGCAGTGACCCGGGACAGTACGAACCCGAAAAACTGTTTTTT | CASSDPGQYEPEKLFF
- | TRBJ2-1 | few | TRBV2 | TGTGCCAGCAGTGTGGGGGGTGAGCAGTTCTTC | CASSVGGEQFF
- | TRBJ2-2 | few | TRBV27 | TGTGCCAGCAGCCATTTGCTTGGGGGCACCGGGGAGCTGTTTTTT | CASSHLLGGTGELFF
- | TRBJ2-1 | - | TRBV13 | TGTGCCAGCAGCTTAGGTCAGGCCCGCTGGGAAGGCTCCTACAATGAGCAGTTCTTC | CASSLGQARWEGSYNEQFF
- | TRBJ2-7 | - | TRBV29-1 | TGCAGCGTTGATGGGACTGAGGACAGCGACTACGAGCAGTACTTC | CSVDGTEDSDYEQYF
TRBD1 | TRBJ2-3 | - | TRBV11-2 | TGTGCCAGCAGCGGTGGGGACAGATATCCCACAGATACGCAGTATTTT | CASSGGDRYPTDTQYF
- | TRBJ1-1 | - | TRBV29-1 | TGCAGCGTTGAAGTCGCAAACACTGAAGCTTTCTTT | CSVEVANTEAFF
- | TRBJ1-5 | - | TRBV19 | TGTGCCAGTAGACAGATGTCGTTTAGCAATCAGCCCCAGCATTTT | CASRQMSFSNQPQHF
- | TRBJ1-5 | - | TRBV4-1 | TGCGCCAGCAGCCTGGGCGGGGTCAATCAGCCCCAGCATTTT | CASSLGGVNQPQHF
- | TRBJ1-1 | - | TRBV29-1 | TGCAGCGTTGTTCTCGAGAACACTGAAGCTTTCTTT | CSVVLENTEAFF
- | TRBJ2-3 | - | TRBV5-6 | TGTGCCACCTTACGGGCGCCCCAAGGCACAGATACGCAGTATTTT | CATLRAPQGTDTQYF
- | TRBJ2-7 | - | TRBV6-5 | TGTGCCAGCACCGATTCAGGGGTCCCTGACGAGCAGTACTTC | CASTDSGVPDEQYF
- | TRBJ1-5 | - | TRBV30 | TGTGCCTGGAGTCCCCGGCTTGGGAGCAATCAGCCCCAGCATTTT | CAWSPRLGSNQPQHF
- | TRBJ2-7 | few | TRBV11-1 | TGTGCCAGCAGCTTAGTTCCGGAAAACTACGAGCAGTACTTC | CASSLVPENYEQYF
TRBD1 | TRBJ1-4 | - | TRBV29-1 | TGCAGCGGACAGGGGCTGAATGAAAAACTGTTTTTT | CSGQGLNEKLFF
TRBD1 | TRBJ1-5 | - | TRBV2 | TGTGCCAGCAGAGACGACAGGGCGGGTCTCGGTCAGCCCCAGCATTTT | CASRDDRAGLGQPQHF
- | TRBJ1-1 | few | TRBV7-2 | TGTGCCAGCAGCTTAGACGGGGGCACTGAAGCTTTCTTT | CASSLDGGTEAFF
- | TRBJ2-7 | - | TRBV27 | TGTGCCAGCAGCCGACGGGGAGCAAGCTCCTACGAGCAGTACTTC | CASSRRGASSYEQYF
- | TRBJ1-1 | - | TRBV29-1 | TGCAGCGTTGGCACTGAAGCTTTCTTT | CSVGTEAFF
TRBD1 | TRBJ1-2 | - | TRBV9 | TGTGCCAGCAGCGTAGAAGGGACAGGCGCGTATGGCTACACCTTC | CASSVEGTGAYGYTF
TRBD2 | TRBJ2-7 | - | TRBV29-1 | TGCAGCGTTGAAGGGGAGGGACCCTCCTACGAGCAGTACTTC | CSVEGEGPSYEQYF
- | TRBJ1-2 | - | TRBV6-5 | TGTGCCAGCAGTTACTCGAGATACAGGGATAACTATGGCTACACCTTC | CASSYSRYRDNYGYTF